What follows are 17 T cell receptor beta chains derived from one specimen sequenced in a study of shared clonotypes between healthy human individuals. Measured with immunoSEQ multiplex PCR; TCRdb has only the in-frame clones, and not every one. The sample lists roughly 810,000 clones; around 96% were seen once. The naive CD8 subset, CD45RO-negative cells positively selected for CCR7, excluded terminally differentiated effector memory CD45RA+ cells. Sequencing was performed on naive CD8+ T cells sorted from blood. Every receptor here comes from a man aged 25 to 45 in good health.

As DNA, the CDR3 is TGCAGCGTTTTGCTAGCGGGATTTATGTACGAGCAGTACTTC. This sequence encodes CSVLLAGFMYEQYF. V usage is TRBV29-1 and J usage is TRBJ2-7; the match to TRBD2 covers 9 bases. Germline trimming cut 5 bases from V and 4 bases from J; bases unmatched to any gene: 9. Germline V gene data show CDR1 as SQVTM and CDR2 as ANQGSEA. The CDR3 contains 14 residues.

Only one count was recorded for this clone. Germline and junction disagree at one end, which may indicate a read error. The V gene is TRBV7-7, the J gene TRBJ2-3; either TRBD1 or TRBD2 may fit D (6 bases each). The CDR3 has 19 amino acids. In germline, CDR1 is SSHAT, CDR2 FNYEAQ (reference sequence). The CDR3 reads CASSLEGQKGGFDTDTQYF. In DNA form, the CDR3 reads TGTGCTAGCAGCTTAGAAGGCCAAAAGGGGGGCTTCGACACAGATACGCAGTATTTT.

The CDR3 DNA sequence: TGTGCCACTCGGACGCGATCCTACGAGCAGTACTTC. Protein product: CATRTRSYEQYF. The chain is built from TRBV2 and TRBJ2-7; D is uncertain. The germline V gene encodes CDR1 SNHLY and CDR2 FYNNEI. V was pared by 10 bases and J by 1 base, with 11 bases between. The CDR3 contains 12 residues. Together with reference TRBV2 and TRBJ2-7, the CDR3 gives the full variable domain: EPEVTQTPSHQVTQMGQEVILRCVPISNHLYFYWYRQILGQKVEFLVSFYNNEISEKSEIFDDQFSVERPDGSNFTLKIRSTKLEDSAMYFCATRTRSYEQYFGPGTRLTVT.

Worth noting for this clone: The same CDR3 can be traced to other DNA sequences in this sample. CDR3 nucleotides: TGCGCCAGCAGCCAAGATAGCGGATACAATGAGCAGTTCTTC. Protein sequence: CASSQDSGYNEQFF. V usage is TRBV4-1 and J usage is TRBJ2-1; maybe TRBD2 (6 bases). Germline-derived CDR1 and CDR2 are MGHRA and YSYEKL. V was shortened by 0 bases and J by 4 bases, with 7 bases between the two germline ends. The CDR3 runs 14 residues.

This clone appeared a few times. The rearrangement uses TRBV11-2 and TRBJ2-7; unclear D gene. The V end was cut by 10 bases, the J end by 0 bases, with 10 bases between. Germline CDR1 SGHAT, CDR2 FQNNGV. This CDR3 is built from 12 residues. The CDR3 DNA reads TGTGCCACCGAAGGGAACTCCTACGAGCAGTACTTC. Its protein product is CATEGNSYEQYF. Filled out from reference TRBV11-2 and TRBJ2-7, the complete variable domain reads EAGVAQSPRYKIIEKRQSVAFWCNPISGHATLYWYQQILGQGPKLLIQFQNNGVVDDSQLPKDRFSAERLKGVDSTLKIQPAKLEDSAVYLCATEGNSYEQYFGPGTRLTVT.

The CDR3 DNA sequence: TGTGCCAGCAGCCAACTAACTCCCGGGACCCTCCCCTACGAGCAGTACTTC. Its protein is CASSQLTPGTLPYEQYF. The rearrangement links TRBV5-6 to TRBJ2-7, with D perhaps given as TRBD1 or TRBD2 (5 bases each). Trimming shortened V by 4 bases and J by 2 bases, and 22 bases separated the two germline ends. The length of the CDR3 is 17 residues. Germline V gene data show CDR1 as SGHDT and CDR2 as YYEEEE.

This rearrangement joins TRBV7-8 to TRBJ2-7; D is possibly TRBD1 (5 bases). CDR1 is SGHVS, CDR2 FQNEAQ, per germline. V gave up 1 base and J gave up 0 bases, with 13 bases separating them. The CDR3 is 16 residues long. CDR3 sequence reads: CASSLEFPTVSYEQYF. The CDR3, as DNA: TGTGCCAGCAGCTTAGAGTTCCCGACAGTCTCCTACGAGCAGTACTTC.

V is TRBV5-6 and J is TRBJ2-1; D assignment may be TRBD1 or TRBD2 (6 bases each). This CDR3 has 12 residues. Germline values: CDR1 SGHDT, CDR2 YYEEEE. Trimming cost V 7 bases and J 7 bases, with 12 bases left between them. The CDR3 loop reads CASGGGGNEQFF. DNA of the CDR3: TGTGCCAGCGGAGGAGGGGGGAATGAGCAGTTCTTC.

This clone has only one observation. Within the sample, other DNA sequences also encode this same CDR3. CDR3 sequence: CASSDGYEQYF. The DNA of the CDR3 is TGTGCCAGCAGCGATGGCTACGAGCAGTACTTC. The chain has TRBV7-9 and TRBJ2-7, with D unclear. Germline V gene data show CDR1 as SEHNR and CDR2 as FQNEAQ (reference sequence). Trimming stripped 5 bases from V and 3 bases from J, with 5 bases between. The CDR3 sequence is 11 residues long.

The rearrangement links TRBV30 to TRBJ1-2, with D possibly matching TRBD1 (5 bases). The V gene's germline CDR1 is GTSNPN and CDR2 SVGIG (reference sequence). The CDR3 sequence is 11 residues long. The V gene lost 7 bases and the J gene lost 7 bases, with 13 bases spanning the gap. In DNA, the CDR3 is TGTGCCTCGACCCGGGGGACTGGCTACACCTTC. This encodes CASTRGTGYTF.

The rearrangement uses TRBV19 and TRBJ1-2; D might be TRBD1 (6 bases). Per the germline V gene, CDR1 is LNHDA and CDR2 is SQIVND (reference sequence). The CDR3 length is 13 residues. The V gene lost 3 bases and the J gene lost 5 bases, with 10 bases spanning the gap. The CDR3 region has the DNA TGTGCCAGTAGTATGGACAGACTGTATGGCTACACCTTC. Encoded protein: CASSMDRLYGYTF. Drawing the rest from reference TRBV19 and TRBJ1-2, the complete variable domain is DGGITQSPKYLFRKEGQNVTLSCEQNLNHDAMYWYRQDPGQGLRLIYYSQIVNDFQKGDIAEGYSVSREKKESFPLTVTSAQKNPTAFYLCASSMDRLYGYTFGSGTRLTVV.

The J gene is TRBJ2-3, the V gene TRBV29-1; 13 nucleotides match TRBD2. Germline values: CDR1 SQVTM, CDR2 ANQGSEA. The trim removed 7 bases at V and 0 bases at J, leaving 10 bases unmatched. There are 17 residues in the CDR3. For the CDR3, the DNA is TGCAGCGCCGAACTAGCGGGAGGGAAGACTAGCACAGATACGCAGTATTTT. Protein sequence: CSAELAGGKTSTDTQYF.

The rearrangement links TRBV7-9 to TRBJ2-5, with 8 nucleotides matching TRBD2. The CDR3 runs 16 residues. V shed 7 bases, J shed 2 bases, and the junction held 12 bases outside the gene matches. Per the germline V gene, CDR1 is SEHNR and CDR2 is FQNEAQ (reference sequence). This chain's CDR3 is CASINTGGPFQETQYF. The CDR3 nucleotides read TGTGCCAGCATCAACACGGGAGGGCCTTTTCAAGAGACCCAGTACTTC. The entire variable domain, with the rest obtained from reference TRBV7-9 and TRBJ2-5, is as follows: DTGVSQNPRHKITKRGQNVTFRCDPISEHNRLYWYRQTLGQGPEFLTYFQNEAQLEKSRLLSDRFSAERPKGSFSTLEIQRTEQGDSAMYLCASINTGGPFQETQYFGPGTRLLVL.

The chain has TRBV7-2 and TRBJ1-4, with 8 bases fitting TRBD1. Losses at the gene ends were 5 bases for V and 7 bases for J; bases not matched to a gene: 6. The CDR3 covers 14 residues. Germline values: CDR1 SGHTA, CDR2 FQGNSA. The CDR3 loop reads CASSEDREIEKLFF. CDR3 DNA sequence: TGTGCCAGCAGCGAGGACAGGGAAATTGAAAAACTGTTTTTT.

The chain carries TRBV11-2 and TRBJ1-2, with D hard to call. Trimming shortened V by 0 bases and J by 1 base, and 3 bases separated the two germline ends. CDR1 is SGHAT, CDR2 FQNNGV, per germline. CDR3 size: 13 residues. This CDR3 is CASSLDNNYGYTF. CDR3 in DNA: TGTGCCAGCAGCTTAGACAATAACTATGGCTACACCTTC.

The chain has TRBV5-1 and TRBJ2-1; 11 nucleotides match TRBD2. The junction had 7 bases not matched to a gene; V was cut back by 4 bases and J by 7 bases. The CDR3 totals 15 residues. Germline CDR1 reads SGHRS; CDR2 reads YFSETQ. The CDR3 protein is CASSLTSGILNEQFF. The CDR3 DNA follows: TGCGCCAGCAGCCTGACTAGCGGGATTCTTAATGAGCAGTTCTTC.

This chain uses TRBV30 with TRBJ2-7; D gene uncertain. Trimming took 0 bases from V and 3 from J, leaving 12 bases between them. The CDR3 sequence is 14 residues long. CDR1 is GTSNPN and CDR2 is SVGIG in the germline V gene (reference sequence). CDR3 DNA: TGTGCCTGGAGTGTATTGGGCCAGGTCTACGAGCAGTACTTC. Encoded protein: CAWSVLGQVYEQYF.